This entry lists 32 T cell receptor beta chains sequenced from one sample in a study of CD8 T cells in Susac syndrome. Random-hexamer reverse transcription was applied to roughly 0.5 to 1 ug RNA. TCRdb re-called the immunoSEQ multiplex PCR reads through MiXCR, storing one row per CDR3 protein. The sample includes about 290,000 distinct CDR3 sequences, about 88% seen only once; the top ten take around 0.18%. The specimen was CD8+ T cells from PBMCs. The receptors shown here come from a human donor with multiple sclerosis.

The chain combines TRBV6-2 or TRBV6-3 with TRBJ2-1; D is perhaps TRBD1 (6 bases). The CDR3 is made up of 14 amino acids. Germline assignment: CDR1 MNHEY and CDR2 SVGEGT. The V end lost 4 bases, the J end lost 3 bases, and 10 bases lay between the germline ends. The CDR3 DNA reads TGTGCCAGCAGTTCCCAGGGGAACTACAATGAGCAGTTCTTC. It encodes CASSSQGNYNEQFF.

This chain joins TRBV20-1 and TRBJ1-5; TRBD1 matches at 7 bases. V lost 4 bases and J lost 7; bases outside the gene matches: 16. Germline assignment: CDR1 DFQATT and CDR2 SNEGSKA (reference sequence). The CDR3 covers 16 residues. The CDR3 is CSAIADRALEGQPQHF. In nucleotides, the CDR3 is TGCAGTGCTATCGCCGACAGGGCACTGGAGGGGCAGCCCCAGCATTTT.

J is TRBJ2-7 and V is TRBV29-1; a weak D match, TRBD2 (6 bases). Germline V gene lookup returns CDR1 SQVTM and CDR2 ANQGSEA. CDR3 length equals 12 residues. Trimming pared 8 bases from V and 4 bases from J, leaving 15 bases between. The CDR3 spells CSRLESRYEQYF. As DNA, the CDR3 is TGCAGCCGACTAGAGAGTAGGTACGAGCAGTACTTC.

The chain joins TRBV30 to TRBJ2-5; 9 bases map to TRBD1. Germline V gene sequence: CDR1 GTSNPN, CDR2 SVGIG (reference sequence). The CDR3 sequence is 12 residues long. CDR3 DNA sequence: TGTGCTTTCACAGGACAGGGGCAGACCCAGTACTTC. Its protein product is CAFTGQGQTQYF.

The chain employs TRBV20-1 and TRBJ2-1; 10 nucleotides match TRBD2. Germline V gene sequence: CDR1 DFQATT, CDR2 SNEGSKA (reference sequence). The CDR3 is made up of 15 amino acids. Losses at the gene ends were 3 bases for V and 10 bases for J; bases not matched to a gene: 12. CDR3 coding DNA: TGCAGTGCTAGGCCCCGGCTAGCGGGGGCCAGGGAGCAGTTCTTC. Encoded protein: CSARPRLAGAREQFF.

CDR3 DNA sequence: TGTGCCACCAGTGAGAGGACAGGGTACAATGAGCAGTTCTTC. Translating it yields CATSERTGYNEQFF. The chain has TRBV24-1 and TRBJ2-1, with TRBD1 identical over 8 bases. Trimming cost V 4 bases and J 4 bases; bases outside gene matches: 2. The CDR3 contains 14 residues. The V gene's germline CDR1 is KGHDR and CDR2 SFDVKD.

V usage is TRBV28 and J usage is TRBJ1-5; D ambiguous. Germline V gene data show CDR1 as MDHEN and CDR2 as SYDVKM. This CDR3 region has 14 residues. The V gene lost 3 bases and the J gene lost 2 bases, with 8 bases spanning the gap. CDR3 coding DNA: TGTGCCAGCAGTTTGGCTTTGGGCAATCAGCCCCAGCATTTT. Translated: CASSLALGNQPQHF. The variable domain in full, with the rest retrieved from reference TRBV28 and TRBJ1-5, is DVKVTQSSRYLVKRTGEKVFLECVQDMDHENMFWYRQDPGLGLRLIYFSYDVKMKEKGDIPEGYSVSREKKERFSLILESASTNQTSMYLCASSLALGNQPQHFGDGTRLSIL.

This chain joins TRBV28 and TRBJ2-3, with D possibly called TRBD1 or TRBD2 (6 bases each). Germline assignment: CDR1 MDHEN and CDR2 SYDVKM. The CDR3 length is 16 residues. V was cut by 6 bases and J by 3 bases, with 19 bases left in between. The CDR3 loop is CASSFEGGLRTDTQYF. As DNA, the CDR3 is TGTGCCAGCAGCTTTGAGGGGGGCCTGAGAACAGATACGCAGTATTTT.

The chain links TRBV12-3 or TRBV12-4 to TRBJ1-1, with D perhaps matching TRBD1 (6 bases). V shed 6 bases and J shed 4 bases, with 12 bases lying between them. The CDR3 length is 13 residues. The CDR3 bases are TGTGCCAGCAGGCCGGGACAATTCACTGAAGCTTTCTTT. This gives the protein CASRPGQFTEAFF.

The chain uses TRBV12-3 or TRBV12-4 and TRBJ2-7; D is unresolved. V was shortened by 3 bases and J by 0 bases, with 9 bases between the two germline ends. The CDR3 has 14 amino acids. The CDR3 DNA reads as TGTGCCAGCAGTTTGATGGGCCTCTCCTACGAGCAGTACTTC. Translated, it gives CASSLMGLSYEQYF.

The chain recombines TRBV4-1 with TRBJ2-2; D is uncertain. CDR3 length: 14 amino acids. Trimming removed 1 base at V and 4 bases at J, with 7 bases between. CDR1 and CDR2 from the germline V gene are MGHRA and YSYEKL. CDR3 DNA: TGCGCCAGCAGCCAAGGGACGCGCACCGGGGAGCTGTTTTTT. It specifies CASSQGTRTGELFF.

The chain uses TRBV19 and TRBJ1-6; 8 bases are a match to TRBD1. The CDR3 runs to 12 residues. Germline CDR1 is LNHDA and CDR2 is SQIVND (reference sequence). With 9 bases clipped from V and 7 bases from J, the junction kept 2 bases outside the gene matches. The CDR3, as DNA: TGTGCCAGCAGACAGGGGAATTCACCCCTCCACTTT. Residues: CASRQGNSPLHF.

This clonotype showed up just a few times. The rearrangement joins TRBV7-9 to TRBJ2-7, with 7 bases lining up with TRBD1. From germline, CDR1 is SEHNR and CDR2 FQNEAQ (reference sequence). The CDR3 sequence is 16 residues long. V lost 0 bases and J lost 3; bases outside the gene matches: 8. The CDR3 loop reads CASSLARGTAGYEQYF. CDR3 nucleotide sequence: TGTGCCAGCAGCTTAGCGAGGGGGACAGCAGGCTACGAGCAGTACTTC.

J is TRBJ2-7 and V is TRBV9; TRBD2 is a possible D gene (7 bases). V lost 0 bases, J lost 6 bases, and 16 bases lay in between. The CDR3 is 15 residues long. The V gene's germline CDR1 is SGDLS and CDR2 YYNGEE. CDR3 residues: CASSVEGGGSGEQYF. Written as DNA, the CDR3 is TGTGCCAGCAGCGTAGAGGGGGGCGGGAGTGGCGAGCAGTACTTC.

This clonotype was observed once. The chain employs TRBV30 and TRBJ2-7, with D hard to call. V was pared by 4 bases and J by 6 bases, with 10 bases between. The CDR3 totals 11 residues. Looked up from germline, CDR1 is GTSNPN and CDR2 is SVGIG (reference sequence). CDR3 in DNA: TGTGCCTGGATGAGGCCTTTCGAGCAGTACTTC. It codes for CAWMRPFEQYF.

The gene calls are TRBV12-5 and TRBJ1-2; TRBD1 might be the D (6 bases). There are 14 residues in the CDR3. Trimming pared 1 base from V and 8 bases from J, leaving 14 bases between. In germline, CDR1 is LGHNT, CDR2 FRNRAP. CDR3 DNA sequence: TGTGCTAGTGGTTTGGGCCTTCGCGGGACAGGCTACACCTTC. Amino acid sequence: CASGLGLRGTGYTF.

V usage is TRBV30 and J usage is TRBJ2-7; 9 bases line up with TRBD2. Trimming at V came to 1 base and at J to 2 bases, leaving 3 bases not matched to a gene. The CDR3 contains 14 residues. Germline assignment: CDR1 GTSNPN and CDR2 SVGIG (reference sequence). CDR3 protein: CAWSDGGGAYEQYF. The DNA of the CDR3 is TGTGCCTGGAGTGATGGCGGGGGGGCCTACGAGCAGTACTTC.

CDR3 coding DNA: TGTGCCAGCAGGAAGACTAGCGGGAGTGCGAGAGATACGCAGTATTTT. Translated, it gives CASRKTSGSARDTQYF. The chain joins TRBV28 to TRBJ2-3; the match to TRBD2 covers 12 bases. J gave up 5 bases and V 6 bases, and 9 bases lay outside the gene matches. The CDR3 runs to 16 residues. Germline V CDR1 and CDR2: MDHEN, SYDVKM.

The chain is built from TRBV28 and TRBJ2-7; the D is unclear. This CDR3 comprises 13 residues. Germline values: CDR1 MDHEN, CDR2 SYDVKM. V was clipped by 3 bases and J by 6 bases, with 12 bases between them. The CDR3 DNA sequence: TGTGCCAGCAGTTTCCCAGTACTTGGCGAGCAGTACTTC. Amino acid sequence: CASSFPVLGEQYF.

This clonotype has more than one count but fewer than ten. The V call is TRBV5-6, the J call TRBJ2-5; D may match TRBD1 or TRBD2 (5 bases each). The CDR3 contains 15 residues. Germline values: CDR1 SGHDT, CDR2 YYEEEE. V shed 1 base and J shed 4 bases, with 14 bases lying between them. The CDR3 DNA reads as TGTGCCAGCAGCTTGAGGGACCCCTCGCTAGAGACCCAGTACTTC. Translated, it gives CASSLRDPSLETQYF.

This clonotype was recorded only once. The rearrangement uses TRBV6-2 or TRBV6-3 and TRBJ1-2; possible D gene TRBD1, 6 bases. This CDR3 spans 15 amino acids. Germline V lookup: CDR1 MNHEY, CDR2 SVGEGT. Trimming pared 2 bases from V and 0 bases from J, leaving 10 bases between. CDR3 residues: CASSYTGTPNYGYTF. CDR3 DNA: TGTGCCAGCAGTTACACCGGGACACCTAACTATGGCTACACCTTC.

CDR3 in DNA: TGTGCCAGCAGCCCGGGACAGGCACAATACGAGCAGTACTTC. Translation gives CASSPGQAQYEQYF. The rearrangement joins TRBV27 to TRBJ2-7; 8 bases are a match to TRBD1. The germline V gene encodes CDR1 MNHEY and CDR2 SMNVEV (reference sequence). J was trimmed by 4 bases and V by 6 bases; bases with no gene match: 8. The CDR3 spans 14 residues.

This chain uses TRBV19 with TRBJ2-5; D gene ambiguous. With 3 bases removed from V and 7 bases from J, the gap between germline ends came to 15 bases. CDR1 and CDR2 from the germline V gene are LNHDA and SQIVND (reference sequence). This CDR3 comprises 14 residues. The CDR3 protein is CASSIAYGAGTQYF. CDR3 DNA: TGTGCCAGTAGTATTGCCTACGGAGCCGGGACCCAGTACTTC.

The CDR3 coding sequence is TGTGCCAGCAGCTCGGACCACTCCTACGAGCAGTACTTC. This translates into CASSSDHSYEQYF. This chain joins TRBV13 and TRBJ2-7; D remains unclear. The V gene lost 4 bases and the J gene lost 0 bases, with 7 bases spanning the gap. The germline V gene encodes CDR1 PRHDT and CDR2 FYEKMQ (reference sequence). The CDR3 has 13 amino acids.

This chain uses TRBV20-1 with TRBJ2-7; either TRBD1 or TRBD2 may fit D (5 bases each). Germline values: CDR1 DFQATT, CDR2 SNEGSKA (reference sequence). The CDR3 spans 12 residues. Trimming took off 5 bases at V and 7 bases at J, with 15 bases between the two ends. CDR3 region: CSAGDPLGEQYF. DNA for the CDR3: TGCAGTGCTGGGGACCCCCTTGGGGAGCAGTACTTC.

This chain connects TRBV27 to TRBJ2-1, with D uncertain. CDR1 and CDR2 (germline): MNHEY, SMNVEV (reference sequence). V was trimmed by 5 bases and J by 3 bases, leaving 17 bases between them. The CDR3 has 16 residues. CDR3 DNA sequence: TGTGCCAGCAGTCCCCCCGTAGGGTCGCGCTACAATGAGCAGTTCTTC. This gives the protein CASSPPVGSRYNEQFF.

Here the CDR3 DNA reads TGTGCCAGCAGCACGGGGCCGGCGGTCAATGAGCAGTTCTTC. It translates to CASSTGPAVNEQFF. The V gene is TRBV2, the J gene TRBJ2-1; D assignment may be TRBD1 or TRBD2 (5 bases each). Trimming removed 6 bases from V and 6 bases from J, with 15 bases in between. Germline V CDR1 and CDR2: SNHLY, FYNNEI. The CDR3 is made up of 14 amino acids. The variable domain in full, with the rest retrieved from reference TRBV2 and TRBJ2-1, is EPEVTQTPSHQVTQMGQEVILRCVPISNHLYFYWYRQILGQKVEFLVSFYNNEISEKSEIFDDQFSVERPDGSNFTLKIRSTKLEDSAMYFCASSTGPAVNEQFFGPGTRLTVL.

V usage is TRBV29-1 and J usage is TRBJ2-2; 7 positions match TRBD2. The trim removed 2 bases at V and 6 bases at J, leaving 9 bases unmatched. The CDR3 loop spans 15 amino acids. Germline V gives CDR1 SQVTM, CDR2 ANQGSEA. The CDR3 protein is CSVEYLAGGAGELFF. The CDR3 bases are TGCAGCGTTGAATACTTAGCGGGCGGGGCCGGGGAGCTGTTTTTT.

This clonotype was seen just once. V is TRBV4-1 and J is TRBJ1-4; TRBD1 is a possible D gene (5 bases). The V end was cut by 5 bases, the J end by 15 bases, with 13 bases between. Germline V lookup: CDR1 MGHRA, CDR2 YSYEKL. The CDR3 consists of 11 residues. CDR3 coding DNA: TGCGCCAGCAGCTTGGGACCCGCGGTGTTTTTT. The encoded protein is CASSLGPAVFF.

This clonotype was seen once. The gene calls are TRBV7-6 and TRBJ2-3; 11 bases map to TRBD2. The CDR3 loop spans 18 amino acids. Germline CDR1 SGHVS, CDR2 FNYEAQ. With 5 bases clipped from V and 3 bases from J, the junction kept 13 bases outside the gene matches. DNA for the CDR3: TGTGCCAGCAGCGTACTGAGGCCTAGCGGGGGGCAGACAGATACGCAGTATTTT. The encoded protein is CASSVLRPSGGQTDTQYF.

V is TRBV7-9 and J is TRBJ1-1; D is uncertain. This CDR3 contains 12 residues. Per the germline V gene, CDR1 is SEHNR and CDR2 is FQNEAQ (reference sequence). Trimming cost V 5 bases and J 4 bases, with 8 bases left between them. CDR3 sequence: CASSQTPTEAFF. The CDR3 coding sequence is TGTGCCAGCAGCCAAACCCCCACTGAAGCTTTCTTT.

The chain has TRBV4-3 and TRBJ2-2; 14 nucleotides line up with TRBD2. There are 20 residues in the CDR3. Germline trimming cut 2 bases from V and 0 bases from J; bases unmatched to any gene: 8. CDR1 LGHNA and CDR2 YSLEER come from the germline V gene. The CDR3 region has the DNA TGCGCCAGCAGCCAACCGGTGGGACTAGCGGGAGTATCGAACACCGGGGAGCTGTTTTTT. It specifies CASSQPVGLAGVSNTGELFF.